These 3 T cell receptor beta chains share one sample of origin, sequenced in a study of glioma-infiltrating T cells. The iRepertoire nested amplicon-rescue multiplex PCR amplified TCR alpha and beta CDR3s from RNA. A single record per CDR3 protein comes from TCRdb applying MiXCR to the multiplex PCR reads. Among over 100,000 distinct CDR3 sequences, less than 30% were seen once, and the ten largest hold about a third. Sequencing used glioma tissue, nonneoplastic brain tissue, or PBMCs (not recorded which). These receptors all stem from a human donor with low-grade glioma or glioblastoma, undergoing nonglioma brain surgery, or in good health (not recorded which).

In its sample, this clonotype was seen many times. This rearrangement joins TRBV29-1 to TRBJ1-1; D unclear. Trimming took 3 bases from V and 8 from J, leaving 16 bases between them. The CDR3 consists of 13 residues. Germline-derived CDR1 and CDR2 are SQVTM and ANQGSEA. CDR3 loop: CSVDGRGEREAFF. CDR3 nucleotides: TGCAGCGTTGACGGCCGCGGGGAGAGAGAAGCTTTCTTT.

About this clonotype itself: A much larger clone lies a single base off, so this may be a read error. The V call is TRBV7-6, the J call TRBJ2-1; 13 bases are shared with TRBD2. The CDR3 has 17 residues. The germline gives CDR1 SGHVS, CDR2 FNYEAQ. The CDR3 sequence is CASSFLSATSGRSEKFF. For the CDR3, the DNA is TGTGCCAGCAGCTTCTTGTCCGCGACTAGCGGGAGGAGTGAGAAGTTCTTC.

This clonotype was seen a few times. V and J are TRBV3-1 and TRBJ2-5, with TRBD1 matching 7 bases. The CDR3 runs to 14 residues. CDR1 LGHDT and CDR2 YNNKEL come from the germline V gene (reference sequence). Trimming took 4 bases from V and 1 from J; bases not matched to a gene: 3. The CDR3 reads CASSLRQGQETQYF. CDR3 in DNA: TGTGCCAGCAGCCTTCGACAGGGCCAAGAGACCCAGTACTTC.